Described below is a single TCR beta chain sequence and its context. Its target is unknown. The data were obtained in a study of blood T cells in healthy people across ages. Study-wide results and limits: Naive T cell percentage strongly correlated with TCR beta diversity. As age increased, TCR beta diversity per million T cells fell in a roughly linear fashion. Fewer expanded clones and more diversity marked long-lived versus aged donors.

Together with a sample-barcoded 5' primer, a J-beta primer mix was included in a second PCR lasting about 6 to 11 cycles. TCRdb called the 5' RACE reads again in MiXCR, with one record for every CDR3 protein. The repertoire holds some 640,000 distinct CDR3 sequences, with around half as singletons. This receptor was obtained from a woman aged 60 to 75 in good health. Sequencing was done on a sample of blood.

CDR3 in amino acids: CASRSAYNEQFF. The CDR3 bases are TGTGCCAGCAGGTCTGCTTACAATGAGCAGTTCTTC. This chain links TRBV3-1 with TRBJ2-1, with D hard to call. CDR1 is LGHDT and CDR2 is YNNKEL in the germline V gene (reference sequence). The CDR3 has 12 amino acids. V was shortened by 6 bases and J by 4 bases, with 7 bases between the two germline ends.